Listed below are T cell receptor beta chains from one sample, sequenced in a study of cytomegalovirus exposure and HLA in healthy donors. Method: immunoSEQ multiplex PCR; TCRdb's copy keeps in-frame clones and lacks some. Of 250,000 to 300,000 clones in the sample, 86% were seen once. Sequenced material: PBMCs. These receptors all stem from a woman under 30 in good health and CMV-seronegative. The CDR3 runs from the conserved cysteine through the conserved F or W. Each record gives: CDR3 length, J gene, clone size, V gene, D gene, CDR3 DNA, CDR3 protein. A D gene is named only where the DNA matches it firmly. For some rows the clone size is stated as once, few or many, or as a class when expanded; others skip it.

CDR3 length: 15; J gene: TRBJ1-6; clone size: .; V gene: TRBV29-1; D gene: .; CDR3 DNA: TGCAGCGTTCGGGACGGGAGCTCCTATAATTCACCCCTCCACTTT; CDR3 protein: CSVRDGSSYNSPLHF
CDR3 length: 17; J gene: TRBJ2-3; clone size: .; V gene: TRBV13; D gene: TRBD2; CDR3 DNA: TGTGCCAGCAGCTCATATCGACTAGCGGGAAACACAGATACGCAGTATTTT; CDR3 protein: CASSSYRLAGNTDTQYF
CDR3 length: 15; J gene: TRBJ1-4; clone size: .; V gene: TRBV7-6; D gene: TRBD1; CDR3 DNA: TGTGCCAGCAGCTTAGCCGGGACAGGGGGTGAAAAACTGTTTTTT; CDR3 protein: CASSLAGTGGEKLFF
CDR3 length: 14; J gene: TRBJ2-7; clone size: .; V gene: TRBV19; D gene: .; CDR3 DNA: TGTGCCAGTAGTCAGAGTCAGGACTCCTACGAGCAGTACTTC; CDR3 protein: CASSQSQDSYEQYF
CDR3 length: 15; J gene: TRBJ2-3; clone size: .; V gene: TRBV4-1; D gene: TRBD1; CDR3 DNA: TGCGCCAGCAGCCAGGACAGGGACCTCACAGATACGCAGTATTTT; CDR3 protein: CASSQDRDLTDTQYF
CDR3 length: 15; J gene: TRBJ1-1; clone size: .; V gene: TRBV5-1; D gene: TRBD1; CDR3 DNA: TGCGCCAGCAGCCTCTGGACAGGTCAGAACACTGAAGCTTTCTTT; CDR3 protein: CASSLWTGQNTEAFF
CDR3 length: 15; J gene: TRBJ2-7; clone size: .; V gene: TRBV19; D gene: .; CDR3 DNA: TGTGCCAGTAGTATACGCGGGACCGTAATCTACGAGCAGTACTTC; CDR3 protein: CASSIRGTVIYEQYF
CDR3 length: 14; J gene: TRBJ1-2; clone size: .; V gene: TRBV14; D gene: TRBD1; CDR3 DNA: TGTGCCAGCAGCCAAGATCAGGGGGCCTATGGCTACACCTTC; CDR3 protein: CASSQDQGAYGYTF
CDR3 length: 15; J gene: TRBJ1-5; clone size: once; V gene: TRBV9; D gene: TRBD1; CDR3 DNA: TGTGCCAGCAGCGTAGGAGGGACAGGGAATCAGCCCCAGCATTTT; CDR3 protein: CASSVGGTGNQPQHF
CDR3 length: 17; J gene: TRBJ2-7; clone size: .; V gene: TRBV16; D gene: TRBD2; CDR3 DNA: TGTGCCAGCAGCCCGGGACTAGCGGGTGTTTCCTCCTACGAGCAGTACTTC; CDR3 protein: CASSPGLAGVSSYEQYF
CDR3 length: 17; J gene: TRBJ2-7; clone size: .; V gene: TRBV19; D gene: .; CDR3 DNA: TGTGCCAGTAGTCCGGGCCGACAGTCGACCAGCTCCTACGAGCAGTACTTC; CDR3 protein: CASSPGRQSTSSYEQYF
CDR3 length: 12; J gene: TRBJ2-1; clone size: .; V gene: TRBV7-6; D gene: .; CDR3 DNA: TGTGCCAGCAGCTTCGGTTACAATGAGCAGTTCTTC; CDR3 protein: CASSFGYNEQFF
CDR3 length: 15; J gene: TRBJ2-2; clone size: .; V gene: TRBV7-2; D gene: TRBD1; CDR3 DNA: TGTGCCAGCAGTCTAGGCGACAGGGCCACCGGGGAGCTGTTTTTT; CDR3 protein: CASSLGDRATGELFF
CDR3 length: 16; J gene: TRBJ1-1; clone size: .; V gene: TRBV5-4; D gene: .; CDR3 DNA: TGTGCCAGCAGCCGCCCCCGGGTAGGTGCGAACACTGAAGCTTTCTTT; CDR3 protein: CASSRPRVGANTEAFF
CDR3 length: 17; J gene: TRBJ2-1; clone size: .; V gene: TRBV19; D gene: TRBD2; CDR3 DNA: TGTGCCAGTAGTTCTTGGACTAGCCGAAGCTCCTACAATGAGCAGTTCTTC; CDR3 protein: CASSSWTSRSSYNEQFF
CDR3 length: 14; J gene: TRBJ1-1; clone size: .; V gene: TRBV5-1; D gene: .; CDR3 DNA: TGCGCCAGCAGCTCCCAGGGTTCTGCGACTGAAGCTTTCTTT; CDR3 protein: CASSSQGSATEAFF
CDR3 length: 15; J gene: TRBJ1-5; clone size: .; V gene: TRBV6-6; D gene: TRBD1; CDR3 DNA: TGTGCCAGCAGTTTCCAAGGGGGCCGCAATCAGCCCCAGCATTTT; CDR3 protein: CASSFQGGRNQPQHF
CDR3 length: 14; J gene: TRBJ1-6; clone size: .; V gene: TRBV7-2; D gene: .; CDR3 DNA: TGTGCCAGCAGCCCCCGTCCGGGTAATTCACCCCTCCACTTT; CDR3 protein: CASSPRPGNSPLHF
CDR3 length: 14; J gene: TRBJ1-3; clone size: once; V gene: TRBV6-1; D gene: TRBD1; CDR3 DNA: TGTGCCAGCAGGGGACAGAACTCTGGAAACACCATATATTTT; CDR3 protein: CASRGQNSGNTIYF
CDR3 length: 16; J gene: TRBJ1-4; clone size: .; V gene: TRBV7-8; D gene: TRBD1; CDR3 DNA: TGTGCCACCCGGACAGGGGGCATTTCGACTTGGGAAAAACTGTTTTTT; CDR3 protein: CATRTGGISTWEKLFF
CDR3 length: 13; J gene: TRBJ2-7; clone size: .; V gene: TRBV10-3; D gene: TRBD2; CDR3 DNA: TGTGCCACCGCGGGGGTAGGAGCTGACGAGCAGTACTTC; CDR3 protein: CATAGVGADEQYF
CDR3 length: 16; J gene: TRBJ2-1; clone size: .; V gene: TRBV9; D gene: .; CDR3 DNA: TGTGCCAGCAGCGTAGATGGCGGGCAAAGCTACAATGAGCAGTTCTTC; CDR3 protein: CASSVDGGQSYNEQFF
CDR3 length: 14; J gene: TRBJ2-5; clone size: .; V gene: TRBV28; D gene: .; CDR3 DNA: TGTGCCAGCAGGAGGGTTAGGCCATGGGAGACCCAGTACTTC; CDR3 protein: CASRRVRPWETQYF
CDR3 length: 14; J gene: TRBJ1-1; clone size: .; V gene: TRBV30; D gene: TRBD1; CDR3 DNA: TGTGCCTGGCGGATACAGGGGGGTAGCACTGAAGCTTTCTTT; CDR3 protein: CAWRIQGGSTEAFF
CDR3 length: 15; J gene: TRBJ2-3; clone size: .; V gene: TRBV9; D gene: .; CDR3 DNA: TGTGCCAGCAGCGTAGTAGGGAGTGAGACAGATACGCAGTATTTT; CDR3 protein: CASSVVGSETDTQYF
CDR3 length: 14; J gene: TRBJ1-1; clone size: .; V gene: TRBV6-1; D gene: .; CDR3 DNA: TGTGCCAGCAGTGTGACAGATTCGAACACTGAAGCTTTCTTT; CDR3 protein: CASSVTDSNTEAFF
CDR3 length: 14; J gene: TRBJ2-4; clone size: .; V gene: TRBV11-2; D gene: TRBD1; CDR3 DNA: TGTGCCAGCAGCTTTAGGGGGCCCAAAAACATTCAGTACTTC; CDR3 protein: CASSFRGPKNIQYF